This entry concerns a single T cell receptor beta chain. These data come from a study of control samples from healthy donors and cancer patients. CDR1 SGHRS and CDR2 YFSETQ come from the germline V gene. This CDR3 is built from 14 residues. The V gene end was trimmed by 4 bases and the J gene end by 4 bases; junction bases not matched to a gene: 7. Assay used: immunoSEQ multiplex PCR; TCRdb lists only in-frame clones, some missing. The sample consists of just over 80,000 clones, about 94% of them appearing once. This TCR was recovered from a woman aged 18-30 years in good health. Material for sequencing was blood. The chain couples TRBV5-1 to TRBJ1-1, with 7 positions matching TRBD1. In DNA, the CDR3 is TGCGCCAGCAGCCGACAGGGTGAGGGCACTGAAGCTTTCTTT. Protein product: CASSRQGEGTEAFF.